The clone carrying this T cell receptor beta chain has a count of ten or more. The target antigen is unknown. This entry is derived from a study of Graves' ophthalmopathy and Graves' hyperthyroidism. Ophthalmopathy was moderately-to-severely active, CAS at least 3, NOSPECS at least 4, lasting under 3 months. Lactation, pregnancy, uncontrolled infections and other autoimmune diseases were all grounds for excluding patients. Study-wide points: A majority of expanded thyroid clonotypes exceeding 0.001 frequency were likewise present in blood. At about 70% sensitivity and about 72% specificity, the model predicted progression of the ophthalmopathy.

For repertoire sequencing, the TCR beta CDR3 regions were amplified from RNA transcripts. Second-round multiplex PCR came after a first-round RT-PCR that employed HTBI primers. TCRdb ran MiXCR on the multiplex PCR reads and lists one entry per CDR3 protein. The sample holds about 740,000 distinct CDR3 sequences, 40% seen once. Germline CDR1 ENHRY, CDR2 SYGVKD. V lost 4 bases to trimming and J lost 1 base, with 16 bases between them. This CDR3 has 16 amino acids. Sequencing was carried out using peripheral blood. The J gene is TRBJ1-1, the V gene TRBV10-3; no definite D call. The origin of this receptor is an adult man with Graves' ophthalmopathy. The CDR3 loop reads CAISAAGGMGNTEAFF. The CDR3 coding sequence is TGTGCCATCAGTGCGGCAGGTGGTATGGGGAACACTGAAGCTTTCTTT.